This T cell receptor beta chain derives from a study of human CD8 memory T cell subsets (dated by TCRdb to the early 2020s). With respect to the entire study: To assess clonal relationships, the TCRbeta repertoires of stem-like (TSTEM), progenitor exhausted-like (TPEX) and effector memory CD8+ T cell subsets were compared. TCRbeta repertoires were obtained from TSTEM, TPEX and effector memory subsets contributed by each of several donors.

Comment on this clonotype: There is no known antigen for this receptor.

Density gradient separation was used to isolate peripheral blood mononuclear cells from buffy coats of healthy donors. In the study, total CD8+ T cells were enriched by negative magnetic separation with EasySep or MojoSort CD8+ T cell isolation kits. For each subset, total RNA was extracted using an RNeasy Mini Kit from duplicate vials of roughly 150,000 sorted CD8+ T cells. The PBMCs were used either fresh or after being cryopreserved in fetal bovine serum with about 9.3% DMSO. CD8+ T cell subsets were sorted to purity by fluorescence-activated cell sorting on a FACSAria III. The CDR3 numbers 18 residues from cysteine through phenylalanine. No DNA is given. CDR1 and CDR2 (SGHDT, YYEEEE) derive from the germline V gene. A Human TCR Profiling Kit was used to prepare UMI-labeled 5' RACE TCRbeta libraries. Every TCRbeta library was prepared in parallel, with the same number of PCR cycles used for all of the libraries. The authors' pipeline ran thus. Between roughly 2,600 and 20,000 functional CDR3beta clonotypes were contained in each TCRbeta library. MIGEC 1.2.9 handled UMI extraction and consensus assembly, with a minimum of three reads required per UMI. MiXCR 3.0.3 was used to extract the in-frame CDR3beta repertoires. Each sample was downsampled to 42,000 randomly selected UMIs before diversity metrics were calculated in VDJtools 1.2.1. For the top 3,000 clones of each sample pair, the repertoire overlap metrics D, R and F2 were calculated in VDJtools. After reprocessing by TCRdb, each CDR3 protein sequence is one entry, and no DNA is given. For this entry, the V and J calls and clone size follow TCRdb and not the study's own pipeline. The sample table gives 12,000 or so distinct CDR3 sequences. Of the sample, 12% to 15% falls within the top ten clones.

On the study overall, not on this receptor specifically: Normalized Shannon-Wiener diversity was similarly high in TSTEM and TPEX subsets, while effector memory subsets were less diverse by comparison. Clonotypes were shared with effector memory cells by both stem-like subsets, but only minimal overlap was found between TSTEM and TPEX repertoires, suggesting distinct antigen spectra. Only TCRbeta chains were sequenced, and repertoire comparisons rested on a handful of donors tested with paired t-tests and Bonferroni correction. Based on Chao1 estimates, TSTEM subsets appeared to have greater repertoire diversity than TPEX subsets, which may reflect a broader range of specificities.

Here the chain combines TRBV5-6 and TRBJ2-3; as DNA is missing, the TRBD1 call by TCRdb cannot be tested. The specimen sequenced was CD8+ T cells from PBMCs. The receptor was derived from a human donor in good health. The CDR3 amino acid sequence is: CASSLDYRVTSSTDTQYF.